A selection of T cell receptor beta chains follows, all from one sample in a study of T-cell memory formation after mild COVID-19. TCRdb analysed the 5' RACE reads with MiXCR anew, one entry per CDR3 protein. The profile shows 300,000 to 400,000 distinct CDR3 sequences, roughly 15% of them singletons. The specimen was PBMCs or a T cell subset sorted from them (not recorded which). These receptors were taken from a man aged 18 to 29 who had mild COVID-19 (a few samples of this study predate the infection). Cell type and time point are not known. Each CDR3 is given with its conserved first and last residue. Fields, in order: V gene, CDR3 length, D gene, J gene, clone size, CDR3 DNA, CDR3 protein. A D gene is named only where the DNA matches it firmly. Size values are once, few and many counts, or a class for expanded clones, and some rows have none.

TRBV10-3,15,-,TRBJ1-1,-,TGTGCCATCAGTGAGTCTAACAGTCTGAACACTGAAGCTTTCTTT,CAISESNSLNTEAFF
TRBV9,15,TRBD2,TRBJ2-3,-,TGTGCCAGCAGCTGGAGCGGGGGGGCCCGAGATACGCAGTATTTT,CASSWSGGARDTQYF
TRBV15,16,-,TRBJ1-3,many,TGTGCCACCAGCAGACTGCAGGTCGGGACTGGAAACACCATATATTTT,CATSRLQVGTGNTIYF
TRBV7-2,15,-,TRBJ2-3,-,TGTGCCAGCAGCTTTAGGCGGGTGAGCACAGATACGCAGTATTTT,CASSFRRVSTDTQYF
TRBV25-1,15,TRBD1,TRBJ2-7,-,TGTGCCAGCAGTCCCCAGGACAGGGAAGATTACGAGCAGTACTTC,CASSPQDREDYEQYF
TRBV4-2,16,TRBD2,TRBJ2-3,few,TGTGCCAGCAGCCCCCGGACTAGCGCAAGCACAGATACGCAGTATTTT,CASSPRTSASTDTQYF
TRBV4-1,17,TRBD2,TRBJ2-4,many,TGCGCCAGCAGCCAACTACCCGGGGGGACGTCCAAAAACATTCAGTACTTC,CASSQLPGGTSKNIQYF
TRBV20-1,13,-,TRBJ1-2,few,TGCAGTGCTACCACTACAGGGAACTATGGCTACACCTTC,CSATTTGNYGYTF
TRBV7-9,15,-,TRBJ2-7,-,TGTGCCAGCAGCTTATCCCAGGACAGCTCCTACGAGCAGTACTTC,CASSLSQDSSYEQYF
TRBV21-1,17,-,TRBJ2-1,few,TGTGCCAGCAGCAATGAGGGCAGGCCTAGCTCCTACAATGAGCAGTTCTTC,CASSNEGRPSSYNEQFF
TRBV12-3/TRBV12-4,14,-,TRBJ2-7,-,TGTGCCAGCAGTCCGAAAGCACCAGGGTTCGAGCAGTACTTC,CASSPKAPGFEQYF
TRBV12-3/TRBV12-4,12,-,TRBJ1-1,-,TGTGCCAGCAGTATGGTCCTCGGTGAAGCTGTCTTT,CASSMVLGEAVF
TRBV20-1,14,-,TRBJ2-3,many,TGCAGTGCTAGCGGGGGCATCAGGGCAGATACGCAGTATTTT,CSASGGIRADTQYF
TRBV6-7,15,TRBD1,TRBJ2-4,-,TGTGCCAGCAGTCCCCCAGGGACAGACAAAAACATTCAGTACTTC,CASSPPGTDKNIQYF
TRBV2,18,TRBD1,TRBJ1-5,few,TGTGCCAGCAGATTGGGACAGGGAGAGGTGTCTAGCAATCAGCCCCAGCATTTT,CASRLGQGEVSSNQPQHF
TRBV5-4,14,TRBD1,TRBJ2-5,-,TGTGCCAGCAGCGAACAGGGGCCGGGGGAGACCCAGTACTTC,CASSEQGPGETQYF